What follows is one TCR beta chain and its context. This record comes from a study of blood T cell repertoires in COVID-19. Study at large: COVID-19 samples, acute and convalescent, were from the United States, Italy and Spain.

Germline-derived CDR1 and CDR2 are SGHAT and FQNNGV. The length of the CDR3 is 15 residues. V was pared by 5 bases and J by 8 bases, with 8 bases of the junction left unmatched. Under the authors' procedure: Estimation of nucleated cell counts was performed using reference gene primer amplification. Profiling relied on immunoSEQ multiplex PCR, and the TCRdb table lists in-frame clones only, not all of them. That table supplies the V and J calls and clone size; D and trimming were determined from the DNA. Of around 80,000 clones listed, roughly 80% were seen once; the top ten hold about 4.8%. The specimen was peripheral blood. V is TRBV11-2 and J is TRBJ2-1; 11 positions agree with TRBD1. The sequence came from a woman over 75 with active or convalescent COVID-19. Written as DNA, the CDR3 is TGTGCCAGCAGCCCGCTGGGACAGGGGGTCCATGAGCAGTTCTTC. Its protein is CASSPLGQGVHEQFF.